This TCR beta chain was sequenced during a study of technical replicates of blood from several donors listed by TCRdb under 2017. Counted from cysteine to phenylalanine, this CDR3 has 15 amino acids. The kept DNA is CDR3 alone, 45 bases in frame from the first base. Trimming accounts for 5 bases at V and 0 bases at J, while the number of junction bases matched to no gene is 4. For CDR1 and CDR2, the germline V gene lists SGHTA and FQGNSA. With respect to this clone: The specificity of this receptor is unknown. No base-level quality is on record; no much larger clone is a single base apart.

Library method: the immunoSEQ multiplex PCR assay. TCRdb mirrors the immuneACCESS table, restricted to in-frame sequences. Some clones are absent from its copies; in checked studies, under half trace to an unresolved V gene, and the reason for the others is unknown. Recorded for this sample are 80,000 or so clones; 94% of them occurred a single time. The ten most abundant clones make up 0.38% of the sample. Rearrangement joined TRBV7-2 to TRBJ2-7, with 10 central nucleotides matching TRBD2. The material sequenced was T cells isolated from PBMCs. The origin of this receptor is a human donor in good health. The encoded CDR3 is CASSQLAGNSYEQYF. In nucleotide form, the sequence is TGTGCCAGCAGCCAACTAGCGGGAAACTCCTACGAGCAGTACTTC.